Detailed here is one TCR beta chain. V trimming: 4 bases; J trimming: 6 bases; junction bases outside the gene matches: 20. The CDR3 totals 19 residues. Germline V gene lookup returns CDR1 SGDLS and CDR2 YYNGEE. Followed over time, Seattle patients had been enrolled while infection was active. These data come from a study of blood T cell repertoires in COVID-19. Repertoires were generated with immunoSEQ multiplex PCR, while TCRdb's copy carries only in-frame clones and drops some. This sample has 200,000 or so clones, with 70% to 90% found just once. Sequenced sample: peripheral blood. This clonotype was obtained from a man aged 50 or older with COVID-19, enrolled during active disease. This chain joins TRBV9 and TRBJ1-2; TRBD1 matches at 11 bases. The CDR3, as DNA: TGTGCCAGCAGCTTTTCGACCGGGACAGGGGGATTGGTTGGAGATGGCTACACCTTC. Residues: CASSFSTGTGGLVGDGYTF.